These T cell receptor beta chains were read from a single sample in a study of kidney transplant recipient with SARS-CoV-2 infection. A single record per CDR3 protein comes from TCRdb applying MiXCR to the reads. The data contain under 300,000 distinct CDR3 sequences, 29% of them singletons. The source was a blood sample, collected at baseline and between days 110 and 120 from a kidney transplant recipient. The source of these receptors is a male patient aged 30 to 40 who had COVID-19 and was a kidney transplant recipient. The graft donor may account for some of the T cells. Both conserved end residues are part of each CDR3. Each record gives: J gene, V gene, D gene, clone size, CDR3 DNA, CDR3 protein. D genes are given only for firm matches. Some rows mark clone size as missing; the rest say once, few, many or name a class of expanded clone.

>TRBJ1-1|TRBV3-1|TRBD1|many
TGTGCCAGCAGCCTGCGGACAGGGGGCTGGAGCACTGAAGCTTTCTTT
CASSLRTGGWSTEAFF
>TRBJ1-2|TRBV10-1|NA|many
TGCGCCAGCAGTCAAAATTTAAGATCGCGAAAGACCTATGGCTACACCTTC
CASSQNLRSRKTYGYTF
>TRBJ2-1|TRBV4-3|NA|many
TGCGCCAGCAGCCAAGATACGGGTGGTGAGCAGTTCTTC
CASSQDTGGEQFF
>TRBJ1-4|TRBV28|NA|many
TGTGCCAGCAGTTACAATGGACAAACCTCCTTCCCAAAACTGTTTTTT
CASSYNGQTSFPKLFF
>TRBJ2-2|TRBV7-6|TRBD2|NA
TGTGCCAGCAGCGCCAGCGGGAGAGATACCGGGGAGCTGTTTTTT
CASSASGRDTGELFF
>TRBJ1-2|TRBV7-6|NA|many
TGTGCCAGCAGCATCATCCGTGAATCTCGAAAGACCTATGGCTACACCTTC
CASSIIRESRKTYGYTF
>TRBJ1-2|TRBV24-1|NA|NA
TGTGCCACCAGTATAGCTCGTAGAACCAGAAAGACCTATGGCTACACCTTC
CATSIARRTRKTYGYTF
>TRBJ1-3|TRBV7-9|NA|many
TGTGCCAGCAGCTTAGGAGTCCAGGCCCACGGGAACACCATATATTTT
CASSLGVQAHGNTIYF
>TRBJ1-2|TRBV11-3|NA|many
TGTGCCAGCAGCCACCCATCCGATCTCGGAAAGACCTATGGCTACACCTTC
CASSHPSDLGKTYGYTF
>TRBJ2-2|TRBV7-2|NA|many
TGTGCCAGCAGCGCGACTAGTCTGAACACCGGGGAGCTGTTTTTT
CASSATSLNTGELFF
>TRBJ1-3|TRBV29-1|TRBD1|many
TGCAGCGTTGGAGGGACAGGGGGCTCTGGAAACACCATATATTTT
CSVGGTGGSGNTIYF
>TRBJ1-2|TRBV27|TRBD1|many
TGTGCCAGCAGTTTACGGGACAGGGGATCTGGCTACACCTTC
CASSLRDRGSGYTF
>TRBJ1-1|TRBV3-1|NA|many
TGTGCCAGCAGCCAGGCGAACACTGAAGCTTTCTTT
CASSQANTEAFF
>TRBJ1-2|TRBV12-3/TRBV12-4|NA|many
TGTGCCAGCAGTGCGTGCAACAGCTTCCGAAAGACCTATGGCTACACCTTC
CASSACNSFRKTYGYTF
>TRBJ1-2|TRBV11-2|NA|many
TGTGCCAGCAGCGCTGTGGCAACAAGCAGAAAGACCTATGGCTACACCTTC
CASSAVATSRKTYGYTF
>TRBJ1-5|TRBV7-8|NA|many
TGTGCCAGCAGCTCGGACCGACCCCATAGCAATCAGCCCCAGCATTTT
CASSSDRPHSNQPQHF
>TRBJ1-5|TRBV30|TRBD1|many
TGTGCCTGGAGTCCTCGGACAGGGCGGAGGGTCCAGCATTTT
CAWSPRTGRRVQHF
>TRBJ1-3|TRBV6-1|NA|many
TGTGCCAGCAGCCCCGGCAGGCAGATAGGCTCTGGAAACACCATATATTTT
CASSPGRQIGSGNTIYF
>TRBJ2-6|TRBV8-2|NA|many
TGTGGCAGTCTGTGGAGGATAACACAAAGTCGGGCCAACGTCCTGACTTTC
CGSLWRITQSRANVLTF
>TRBJ2-3|TRBV7-9|NA|NA
TGTGCCAGCAGCCAACCCACTGTGGTCACAGATACGCAGTATTTT
CASSQPTVVTDTQYF